This T cell receptor (beta chain) was profiled in a study of T-cell memory formation after mild COVID-19. At the level of the study: TCR clusters showed largely donor specificity.

As to this clonotype: The antigen remains unidentified.

TCRdb used MiXCR to reprocess the 5' RACE reads, holding one entry per CDR3 protein. The sample shows 200,000 to 250,000 distinct CDR3 sequences, over 9.5% of them seen only once. The CDR3 covers 14 residues. V lost 0 bases and J lost 6; bases outside the gene matches: 7. Per germline, CDR1 DFQATT and CDR2 SNEGSKA (reference sequence). The study, taken as a whole, reports: Most CD4+ clones that shrank were in CM and EM, while CD8+ ones turned up in EMRA.

The clonotype comes from a man younger than 30 who had mild COVID-19 (a few samples of this study predate the infection). Cell type and time point are not known. The rearrangement joins TRBV20-1 to TRBJ1-2; 7 nucleotides match TRBD1. Sequencing was carried out using PBMCs or a T cell subset sorted from them (not recorded which). The CDR3 is CSARESRQGDGYTF. CDR3 DNA: TGCAGTGCTAGAGAATCCCGCCAGGGGGATGGCTACACCTTC.